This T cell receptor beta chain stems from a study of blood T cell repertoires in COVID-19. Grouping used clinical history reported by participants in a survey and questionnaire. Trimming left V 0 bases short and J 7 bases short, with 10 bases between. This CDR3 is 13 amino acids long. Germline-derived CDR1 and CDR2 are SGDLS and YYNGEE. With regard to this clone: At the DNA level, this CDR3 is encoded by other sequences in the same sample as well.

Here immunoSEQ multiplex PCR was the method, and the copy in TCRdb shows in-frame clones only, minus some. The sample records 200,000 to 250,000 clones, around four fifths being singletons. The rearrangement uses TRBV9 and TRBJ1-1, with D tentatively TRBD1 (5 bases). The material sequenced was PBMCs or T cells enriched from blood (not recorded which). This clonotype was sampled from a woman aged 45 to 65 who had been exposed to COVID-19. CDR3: CASSVASGGEAFF. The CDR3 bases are TGTGCCAGCAGCGTAGCATCGGGGGGTGAAGCTTTCTTT.